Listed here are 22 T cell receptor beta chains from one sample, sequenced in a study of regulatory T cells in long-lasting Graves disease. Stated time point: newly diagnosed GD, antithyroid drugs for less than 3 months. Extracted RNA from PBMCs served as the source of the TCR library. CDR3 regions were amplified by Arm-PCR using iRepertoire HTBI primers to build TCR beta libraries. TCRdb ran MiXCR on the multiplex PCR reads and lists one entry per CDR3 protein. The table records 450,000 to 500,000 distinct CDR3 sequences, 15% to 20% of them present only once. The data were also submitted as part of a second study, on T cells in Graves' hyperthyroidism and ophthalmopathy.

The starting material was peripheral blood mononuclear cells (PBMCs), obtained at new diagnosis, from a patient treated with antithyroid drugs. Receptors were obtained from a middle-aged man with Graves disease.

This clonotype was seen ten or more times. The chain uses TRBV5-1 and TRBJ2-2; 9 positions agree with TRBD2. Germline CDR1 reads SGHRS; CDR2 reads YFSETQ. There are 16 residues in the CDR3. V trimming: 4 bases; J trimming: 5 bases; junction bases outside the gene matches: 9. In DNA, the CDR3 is TGCGCCAGCAGCATTCCGGGACTAGCCGGAACCGGGGAGCTGTTTTTT. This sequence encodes CASSIPGLAGTGELFF. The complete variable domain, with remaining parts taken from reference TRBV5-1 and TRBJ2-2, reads KAGVTQTPRYLIKTRGQQVTLSCSPISGHRSVSWYQQTPGQGLQFLFEYFSETQRNKGNFPGRFSGRQFSNSRSEMNVSTLELGDSALYLCASSIPGLAGTGELFFGEGSRLTVL.

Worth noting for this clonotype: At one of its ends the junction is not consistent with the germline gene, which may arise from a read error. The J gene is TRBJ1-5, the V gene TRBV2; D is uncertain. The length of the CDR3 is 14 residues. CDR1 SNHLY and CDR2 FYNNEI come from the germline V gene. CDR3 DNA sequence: TGTGCCAGCAGCGGCATTGAGTGGAATCAGCCCCAGCGTTTT. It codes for CASSGIEWNQPQRF.

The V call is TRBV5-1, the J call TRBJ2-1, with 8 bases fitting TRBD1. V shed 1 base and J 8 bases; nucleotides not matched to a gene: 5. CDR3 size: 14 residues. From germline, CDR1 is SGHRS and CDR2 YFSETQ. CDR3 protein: CASSLNRGDHEQFF. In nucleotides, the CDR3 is TGCGCCAGCAGCTTGAACAGGGGGGACCATGAGCAGTTCTTC.

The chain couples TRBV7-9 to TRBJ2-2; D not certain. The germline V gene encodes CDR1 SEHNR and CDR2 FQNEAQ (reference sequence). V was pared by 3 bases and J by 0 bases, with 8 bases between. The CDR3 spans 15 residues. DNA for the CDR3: TGTGCCAGCAGCTTGGGGTATCCGAACACCGGGGAGCTGTTTTTT. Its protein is CASSLGYPNTGELFF.

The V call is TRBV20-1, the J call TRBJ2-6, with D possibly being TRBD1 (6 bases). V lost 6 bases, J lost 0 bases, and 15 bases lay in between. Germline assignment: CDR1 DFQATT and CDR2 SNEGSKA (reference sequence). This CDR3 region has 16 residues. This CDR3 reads CSADPTGSSGANVLTF. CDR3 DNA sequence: TGCAGTGCCGACCCGACAGGTTCCTCTGGGGCCAACGTCCTGACTTTC.

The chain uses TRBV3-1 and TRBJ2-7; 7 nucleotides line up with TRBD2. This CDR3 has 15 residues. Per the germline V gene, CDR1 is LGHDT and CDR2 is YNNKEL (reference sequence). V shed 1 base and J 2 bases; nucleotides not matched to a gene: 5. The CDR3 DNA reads TGTGCCAGCAGCCAAGCTCTAGCGGATACCTACGAGCAGTACTTC. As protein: CASSQALADTYEQYF.

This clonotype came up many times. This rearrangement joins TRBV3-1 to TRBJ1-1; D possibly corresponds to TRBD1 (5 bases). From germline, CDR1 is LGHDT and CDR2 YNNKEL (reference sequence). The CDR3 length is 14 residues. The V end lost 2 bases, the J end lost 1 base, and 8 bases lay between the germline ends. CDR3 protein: CASSQLQGNTEAFF. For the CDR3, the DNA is TGTGCCAGCAGCCAACTCCAGGGGAACACTGAAGCTTTCTTT.

The CDR3 nucleotides are TGTGCCAGCAGTGTTTGTCGCGAGGCGGTCAAAAACATTCAGTACTTC. Amino acid sequence: CASSVCREAVKNIQYF. V usage is TRBV25-1 and J usage is TRBJ2-4; D not resolved. This CDR3 has 16 residues. Germline CDR1 is MGHDK and CDR2 is SYGVNS. The V end was cut by 4 bases, the J end by 3 bases, with 16 bases between.

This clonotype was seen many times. CDR3 amino acids: CASSLFRYNEQFF. The CDR3, as DNA: TGCGCCAGCAGCTTGTTCAGGTACAATGAGCAGTTCTTC. The chain carries TRBV5-1 and TRBJ2-1; D is uncertain. Between the trimmed V and J ends, which lost 1 base and 4 bases, there was a span of 6 bases. The CDR3 extends over 13 amino acids. The germline V gene has CDR1 SGHRS and CDR2 YFSETQ.

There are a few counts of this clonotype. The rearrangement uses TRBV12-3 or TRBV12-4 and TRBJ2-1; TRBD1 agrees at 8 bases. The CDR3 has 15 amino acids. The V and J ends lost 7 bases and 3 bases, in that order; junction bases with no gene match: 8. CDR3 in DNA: TGTGCCAGCAACGACAGGGGAAGGGTCTACAATGAGCAGTTCTTC. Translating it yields CASNDRGRVYNEQFF.

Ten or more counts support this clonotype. The CDR3 spells CASSWIPGLAGVVSYEQYF. The DNA for the CDR3 is TGCGCCAGCAGCTGGATCCCGGGACTAGCGGGAGTCGTCTCCTACGAGCAGTACTTC. This chain connects TRBV5-1 to TRBJ2-7, with 14 bases lining up with TRBD2. Germline V lookup: CDR1 SGHRS, CDR2 YFSETQ. The V and J ends lost 3 bases and 0 bases, in that order; junction bases with no gene match: 11. The CDR3 contains 19 residues.

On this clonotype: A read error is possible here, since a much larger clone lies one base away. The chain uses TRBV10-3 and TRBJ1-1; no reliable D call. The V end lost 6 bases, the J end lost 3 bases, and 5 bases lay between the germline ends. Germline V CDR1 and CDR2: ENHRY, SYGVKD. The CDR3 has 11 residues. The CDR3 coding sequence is TGTGCCATCAGGAGTGACACTGAAGCTTTCTTT. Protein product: CAIRSDTEAFF.

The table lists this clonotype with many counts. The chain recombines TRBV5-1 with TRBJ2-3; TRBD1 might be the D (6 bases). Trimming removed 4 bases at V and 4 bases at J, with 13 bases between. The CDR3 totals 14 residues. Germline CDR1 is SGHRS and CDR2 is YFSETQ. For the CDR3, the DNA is TGCGCCAGCAGCAATGACCCAGGGGCAGATACGCAGTATTTT. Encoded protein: CASSNDPGADTQYF.

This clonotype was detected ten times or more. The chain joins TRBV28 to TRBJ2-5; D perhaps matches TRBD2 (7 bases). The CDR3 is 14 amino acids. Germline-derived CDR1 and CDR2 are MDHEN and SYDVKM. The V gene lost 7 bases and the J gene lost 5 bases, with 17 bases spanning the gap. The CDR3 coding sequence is TGTGCCAGCACCCCATTGGGGGGGCGGGAGACCCAGTACTTC. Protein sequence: CASTPLGGRETQYF.

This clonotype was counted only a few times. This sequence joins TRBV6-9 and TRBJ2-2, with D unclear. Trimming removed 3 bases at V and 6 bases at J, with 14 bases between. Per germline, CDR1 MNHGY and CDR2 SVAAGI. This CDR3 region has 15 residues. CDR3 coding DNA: TGTGCCAGCAGTTACTCATATGGGTACGCCGGGGAGCTGTTTTTT. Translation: CASSYSYGYAGELFF.

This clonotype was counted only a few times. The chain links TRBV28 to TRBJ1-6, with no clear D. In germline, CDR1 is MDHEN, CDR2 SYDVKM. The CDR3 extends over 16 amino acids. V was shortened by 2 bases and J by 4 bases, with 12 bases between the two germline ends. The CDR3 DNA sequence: TGTGCCAGCAGTTTACTGGGGAGCCGGTATAATTCACCCCTCCACTTT. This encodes CASSLLGSRYNSPLHF.

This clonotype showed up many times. CDR3 nucleotide sequence: TGTGCCAGCAGTTACGGGGGGCTCACTGAAGCTTTCTTT. This sequence encodes CASSYGGLTEAFF. The chain combines TRBV6-5 with TRBJ1-1; D might be TRBD1 (6 bases). The germline V gene has CDR1 MNHEY and CDR2 SVGAGI. This CDR3 spans 13 amino acids. The V end was cut by 2 bases, the J end by 4 bases, with 8 bases between.

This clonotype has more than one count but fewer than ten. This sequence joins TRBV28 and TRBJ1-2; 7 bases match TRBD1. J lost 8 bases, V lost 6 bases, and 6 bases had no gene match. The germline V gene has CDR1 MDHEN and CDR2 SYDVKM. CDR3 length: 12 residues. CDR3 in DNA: TGTGCCAGCAGGACAGGGTTAGAGGGCTACACCTTC. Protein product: CASRTGLEGYTF.

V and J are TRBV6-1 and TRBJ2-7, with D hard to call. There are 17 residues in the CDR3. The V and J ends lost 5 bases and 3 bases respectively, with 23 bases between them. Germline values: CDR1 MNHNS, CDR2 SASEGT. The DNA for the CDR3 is TGTGCCAGCAGTCCCCAGGACGCTTATACAGATTTCTACGAGCAGTACTTC. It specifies CASSPQDAYTDFYEQYF.

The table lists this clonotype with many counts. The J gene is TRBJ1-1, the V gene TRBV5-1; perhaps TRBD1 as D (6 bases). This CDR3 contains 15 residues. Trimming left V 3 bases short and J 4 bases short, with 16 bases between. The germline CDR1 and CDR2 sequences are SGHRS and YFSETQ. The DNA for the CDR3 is TGCGCCAGCAGCTACGGAACAGGGCGCAGCACTGAAGCTTTCTTT. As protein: CASSYGTGRSTEAFF.

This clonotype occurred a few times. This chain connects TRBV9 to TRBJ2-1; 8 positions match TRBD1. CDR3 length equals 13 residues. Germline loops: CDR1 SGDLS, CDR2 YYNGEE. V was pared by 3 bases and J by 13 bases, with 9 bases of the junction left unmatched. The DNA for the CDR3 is TGTGCCAGCAGCGCTATCGGACAGGGTAAACAGTTCTTC. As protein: CASSAIGQGKQFF. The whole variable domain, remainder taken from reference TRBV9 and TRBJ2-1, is DSGVTQTPKHLITATGQRVTLRCSPRSGDLSVYWYQQSLDQGLQFLIQYYNGEERAKGNILERFSAQQFPDLHSELNLSSLELGDSALYFCASSAIGQGKQFFGPGTRLTVL.

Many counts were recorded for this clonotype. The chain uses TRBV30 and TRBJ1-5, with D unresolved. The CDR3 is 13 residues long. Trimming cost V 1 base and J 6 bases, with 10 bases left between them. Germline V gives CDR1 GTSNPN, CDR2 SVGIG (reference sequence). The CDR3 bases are TGTGCCTGGAGTGGGGGAGGAGGTCAGCCCCAGCATTTT. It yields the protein CAWSGGGGQPQHF.